This T cell receptor (beta chain) was sequenced during a study of identical twins. Study-wide points: Weaker excess twin sharing was seen among beta out-of-frame sequences. Twin-shared out-of-frame alpha sequences showed excess low generation probability.

At least ten counts were recorded for this clonotype. The antigen is unknown. One entry per CDR3 protein results from TCRdb running MiXCR on the 5' RACE reads. The sample lists 450,000 to 650,000 distinct CDR3 sequences, approximately 10% occurring once. The sample also formed part of further work on yellow fever vaccine responses in identical twins.

The source of this sequence is a young woman in good health. Sequences were obtained from PBMCs.

CDR3 nucleotides: TGTGCCAGCAGCTTTGGCCAGTCCTACGAGCAGTACTTC. Its protein product is CASSFGQSYEQYF. The chain carries TRBV7-2 and TRBJ2-7; the D is unclear. The V and J ends lost 3 bases and 1 base respectively, with 7 bases between them. CDR3 length: 13 residues. Looked up from germline, CDR1 is SGHTA and CDR2 is FQGNSA.